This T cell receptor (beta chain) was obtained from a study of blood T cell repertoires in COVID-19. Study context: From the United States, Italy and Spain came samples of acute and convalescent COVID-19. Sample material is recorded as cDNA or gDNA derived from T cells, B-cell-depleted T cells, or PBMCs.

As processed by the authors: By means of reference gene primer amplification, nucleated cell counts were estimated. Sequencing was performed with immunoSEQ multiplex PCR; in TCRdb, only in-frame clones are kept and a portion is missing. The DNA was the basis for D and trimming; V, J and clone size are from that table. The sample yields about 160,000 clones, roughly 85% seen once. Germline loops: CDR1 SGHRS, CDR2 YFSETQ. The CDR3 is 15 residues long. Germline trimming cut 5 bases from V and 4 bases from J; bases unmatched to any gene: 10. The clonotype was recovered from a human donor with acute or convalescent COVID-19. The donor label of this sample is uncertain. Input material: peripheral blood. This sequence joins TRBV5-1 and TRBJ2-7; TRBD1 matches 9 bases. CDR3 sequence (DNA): TGCGCCAGCAGACTTCGGACAGGGGAGTATTACGAGCAGTACTTC. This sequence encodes CASRLRTGEYYEQYF. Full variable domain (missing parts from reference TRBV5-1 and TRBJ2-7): KAGVTQTPRYLIKTRGQQVTLSCSPISGHRSVSWYQQTPGQGLQFLFEYFSETQRNKGNFPGRFSGRQFSNSRSEMNVSTLELGDSALYLCASRLRTGEYYEQYFGPGTRLTVT.